The present T cell receptor (beta chain) was sequenced within a study of human T cells and chemical hapten exposure (dated by TCRdb to the early 2020s). As for the study more broadly: For sensitization, 2% DPC in acetone was applied to an approximately 2 cm by approximately 2 cm area of upper inner arm skin. In alopecia patients, the study followed how the peripheral blood TCR repertoire changed in vivo over primary and secondary sensitization to diphenylcyclopropenone (DPC), a hapten. Patch testing on the upper back used Finn chambers containing 0.01% DPC, with scoring done after 6 days according to International Contact Dermatitis Research Group standards. The mostly female patient cohort included alopecia areata with under or over 50% scalp involvement, alopecia totalis and alopecia universalis. Roughly 30 alopecia patients provided blood for TCR sequencing at one to four time points (pre-sensitization, 2, 6 and 24 weeks). Throughout the study period of approximately 23 weeks, patients also received therapeutic DPC doses to the scalp every week. Libraries were combined into a pool for sequencing, and differences in TCR yield between samples came mainly from small differences in library volumes within the pool. Patient blood was sampled pre-sensitization (week 0) and at 2, 6 and about 24 weeks after DPC sensitization.

Here V drops 4 bases and J drops 10 bases, and the junction holds 6 bases not matched to any gene. Sequences SGHNT (CDR1) and YYREEE (CDR2) are obtained from the germline V gene (reference sequence). There are 13 amino acids in the CDR3, from cysteine to phenylalanine inclusive. CDR3 DNA only is kept here, 39 bases in frame from base 1. This clonotype occurred a few times. Its antigen has not been determined. The input lacks base qualities; no much larger clone sits a single base away. Library prep was done by RACE. The instrument was a NextSeq 500. During library preparation, unique molecular identifiers were attached to individual cDNA molecules so that TCRs could be counted in a quantitative, reproducible way. For every blood RNA sample, sequencing covered both the TCR alpha and TCR beta chains. In the source study's methods: A median of about 100,000 TCRs per sample was observed, with a range of about 20,000 to 700,000. V, J and CDR3 annotation of the TCR reads was performed with the Decombinator software suite. Every sample was subsampled to the same number of TCRs (28,000) for the PS versus PT1 abundance plots. Expanded TCRs were defined as absent before sensitization and observed at least eight times at the 2-week time point. In-frame beta chains were kept once TCRdb had trimmed the public reads at Q25 with fastp and called clones with MiXCR. Each entry is one CDR3 protein sequence, shown with its most common DNA and genes. The V and J calls and clone size come from TCRdb's table, not from the authors' own analysis. The sample profile shows tens of thousands of distinct CDR3 sequences; about 10% of them were found once. The ten top clones hold 2% to 3% of the sample.

Interpreted using the paper, the time point label stands for: patch test 2, 6 weeks after DPC sensitization. The treatment or condition label, as the study defines it: therapeutic diphenylcyclopropenone sensitization with weekly scalp DPC. At every patch-test visit, the blood draw took place before the patch test was put on. Patients were eligible if aged 18 to 70, diagnosed with alopecia and judged suitable for DPC therapy, and pregnant patients were excluded. Unfractionated whole blood was collected in Tempus Blood RNA tubes, and total RNA was extracted from that blood. Points the paper makes about the study in general: Patch test score was positively correlated with the number of PT1 expanded TCRs, with significance at thresholds 8, 16 and 32 but not at 4. Alopecia, a presumed autoimmune disease, was present in all patients, so the immune response of the patients might differ from that of healthy individuals. Repeated subsampling changed both the strength of the expansion versus patch-test correlation and the threshold at which the correlation became significant. DPC sensitization did not change the number of TCRs with a frequency above 1 in 1000, and there was no evidence of changes in global repertoire structure. Expanded TCRs formed significantly more large CDR3 similarity clusters than pre-sensitization or healthy control sets, consistent with antigen-driven responses.

This chain joins TRBV5-4 to TRBJ2-1; 9 of the junction bases match TRBD2. The clonotype originates from a woman aged 30 to 39 with alopecia areata. Some clones in this sample may be carry-over from other donors' samples. The sample here was whole blood, taken in connection with sensitization to the hapten diphenylcyclopropenone (DPC). The CDR3 reads as follows: CASSIWTSAEQFF. The nucleotide sequence reads TGTGCCAGCAGCATATGGACTAGCGCGGAGCAGTTCTTC.